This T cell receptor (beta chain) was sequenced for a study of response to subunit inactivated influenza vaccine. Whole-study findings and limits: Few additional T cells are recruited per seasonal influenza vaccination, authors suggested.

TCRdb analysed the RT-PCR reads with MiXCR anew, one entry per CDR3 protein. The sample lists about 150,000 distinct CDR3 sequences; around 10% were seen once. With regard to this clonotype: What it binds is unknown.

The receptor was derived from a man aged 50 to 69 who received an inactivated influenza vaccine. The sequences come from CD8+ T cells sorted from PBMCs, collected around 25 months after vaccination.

The CDR3 nucleotides read TGTGCCAGCAGTCCCGGGACAGGGAAGTCCATTCAGTACTTC. Translated: CASSPGTGKSIQYF. This chain uses TRBV6-1 with TRBJ2-4, with 9 nucleotides matching TRBD1. V shed 5 bases and J 9 bases; nucleotides not matched to a gene: 8. This CDR3 has 14 residues. Looked up from germline, CDR1 is MNHNS and CDR2 is SASEGT.